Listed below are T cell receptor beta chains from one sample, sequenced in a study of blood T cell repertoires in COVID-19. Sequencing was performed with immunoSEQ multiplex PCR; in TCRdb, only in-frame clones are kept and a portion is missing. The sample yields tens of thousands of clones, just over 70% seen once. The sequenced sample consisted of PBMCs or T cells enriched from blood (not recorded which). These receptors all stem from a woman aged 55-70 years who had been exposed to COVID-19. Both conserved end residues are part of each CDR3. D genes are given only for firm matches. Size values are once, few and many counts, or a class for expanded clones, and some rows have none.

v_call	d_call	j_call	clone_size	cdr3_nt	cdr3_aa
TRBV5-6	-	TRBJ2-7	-	TGTGCCAGCAGCCTACAGACGGTGGGCGAGCAGTACTTC	CASSLQTVGEQYF
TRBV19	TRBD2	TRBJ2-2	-	TGTGCCAGTAGTATCATCCTAGCGGGGTTGGGCACCGGGGAGCTGTTTTTT	CASSIILAGLGTGELFF
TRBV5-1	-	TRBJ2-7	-	TGCGCCAGCAGTCGACAGGGCGGGAACGAGCAGTACTTC	CASSRQGGNEQYF
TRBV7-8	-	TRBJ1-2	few	TGTGCCAGCAGCCCGCGGGCGGCCCGGGGAGTGGGCTATGGCTACACCTTC	CASSPRAARGVGYGYTF
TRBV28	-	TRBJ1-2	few	TGTGCCAGCAGAGGAGTGTTAGCCGGTCTGTCCTATGGCTACACCTTC	CASRGVLAGLSYGYTF
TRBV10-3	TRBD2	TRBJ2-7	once	TGTGCGGCGGGAGGGCCCGGAGAGCAGTACTTC	CAAGGPGEQYF
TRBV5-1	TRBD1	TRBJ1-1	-	TGCGCCAGCAGCTTGGGGGGACAGGGTTACACTGAAGCTTTCTTT	CASSLGGQGYTEAFF
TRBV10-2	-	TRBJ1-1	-	TGCGCCAGCAGTGATGATAGGAACACTGAAGCTTTCTTT	CASSDDRNTEAFF
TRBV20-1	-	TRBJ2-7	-	TGCAGTGCTAGTGGGGACAAGGGCTACGAGCAGTACTTC	CSASGDKGYEQYF
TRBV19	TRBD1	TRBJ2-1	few	TGTGCCAGTAGTTTCCGACAGGGCGGTTACAATGAGCAGTTCTTC	CASSFRQGGYNEQFF
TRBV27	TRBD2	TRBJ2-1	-	TGTGCCAGCAGTTTCTTGTCTAGCGGGGGTTATGAGCAGTTCTTC	CASSFLSSGGYEQFF
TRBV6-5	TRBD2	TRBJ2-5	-	TGTGCCAGCAGTCTAAGCGGGAGTGGGGTAGAGACCCAGTACTTC	CASSLSGSGVETQYF
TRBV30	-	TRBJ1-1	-	TGTGCCTCCGCCAACAAGTACACTGAAGCTTTCTTT	CASANKYTEAFF
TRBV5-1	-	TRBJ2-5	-	TGCGCCAGCAGCTTGGCCGTGACAGCACAAGAGACCCAGTACTTC	CASSLAVTAQETQYF
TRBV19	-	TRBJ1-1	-	TGTGCCAGTAGTCTCCAGGGGCTGGGTAAGAACACTGAAGCTTTCTTT	CASSLQGLGKNTEAFF
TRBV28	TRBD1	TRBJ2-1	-	TGTGCCAGCAGTCACCGACAGGGGGGCCTTGAGCGGACTGAGCAGTTCTTC	CASSHRQGGLERTEQFF
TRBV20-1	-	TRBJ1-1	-	TGCAGTGCTAGTTTTGGGACATCCATGAACACTGAAGCTTTCTTT	CSASFGTSMNTEAFF
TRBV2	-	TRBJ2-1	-	TGTGCCAGCAGAGAGACAGGGCAGTTCTTC	CASRETGQFF
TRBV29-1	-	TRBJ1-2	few	TGCAGCGTTTGGGCCAACTATGGCTACACCTTC	CSVWANYGYTF
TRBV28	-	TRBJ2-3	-	TGTGCCAGCACCGACGGAGGCAGGGGTGGAGATACGCAGTATTTT	CASTDGGRGGDTQYF
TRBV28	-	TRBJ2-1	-	TGTGCCAGCAGTTTAGCAGGGGAAGGATGGCAGTTCTTC	CASSLAGEGWQFF
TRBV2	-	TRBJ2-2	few	TGTGCCAGCAGCAGACAGGGAGGCACCGGGGAGCTGTTTTTT	CASSRQGGTGELFF
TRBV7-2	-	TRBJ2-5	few	TGTGCCAGCAGCTTAGCTTCGGGGAACGGAGAGACCCAGTACTTC	CASSLASGNGETQYF
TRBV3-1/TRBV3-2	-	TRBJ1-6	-	TGTGCCAGCAGCCCGGCCGTTTTAGAGGCCCTCCACTTT	CASSPAVLEALHF
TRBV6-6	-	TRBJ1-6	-	TGTGCCAGCAGTCCTCAGGGTGATAATTCACCCCTCCACTTT	CASSPQGDNSPLHF
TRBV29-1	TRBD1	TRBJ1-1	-	TGCAGCGTTGATGACGACAGGGAGAACACTGAAGCTTTCTTT	CSVDDDRENTEAFF
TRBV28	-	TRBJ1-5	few	TGTGCCAGCACCGCCGTAGATCAGCCCCAGCATTTT	CASTAVDQPQHF
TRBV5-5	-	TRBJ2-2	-	TGTGCCAGCAGCCCTGACATGCAGACCGGGGAGCTGTTTTTT	CASSPDMQTGELFF
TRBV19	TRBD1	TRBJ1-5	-	TGTGCCAGGCGGACAGGGTTCGAGAATCAGCCCCAGCATTTT	CARRTGFENQPQHF
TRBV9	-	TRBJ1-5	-	TGTGCCAGCAGCTCTCGACAGAGCAATCAGCCCCAGCATTTT	CASSSRQSNQPQHF
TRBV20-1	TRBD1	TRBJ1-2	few	TGCAGTGCAAGTAAAACAGGGGTGGCTGGCTACACCTTC	CSASKTGVAGYTF
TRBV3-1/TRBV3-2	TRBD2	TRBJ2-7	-	TGTGCCAGCAGCCAACTGGGACTAGCGGCCGAAGAGCAGTACTTC	CASSQLGLAAEEQYF
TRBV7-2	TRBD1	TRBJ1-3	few	TGTGCCAGCAGCTTAGCGGCAGGGGGTGGAAACACCATATATTTT	CASSLAAGGGNTIYF
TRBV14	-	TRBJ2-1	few	TGTGCCAGCAGCCGGCTGCTCCCCGGGGATGAGCAGTTCTTC	CASSRLLPGDEQFF
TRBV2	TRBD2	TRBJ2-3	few	TGTGCCAGCAGTCCCCCCCCTAGCGGGAGGGCCGGTGGCACAGATACGCAGTATTTT	CASSPPPSGRAGGTDTQYF
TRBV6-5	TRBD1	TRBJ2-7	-	TGTGCCAGCAGTTCCTGGGGGACAGGAGACTACGAGCAGTACTTC	CASSSWGTGDYEQYF
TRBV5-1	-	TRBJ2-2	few	TGCGCCAGCAGCCTATCACAGGGCGACAACGGGGAGCTGTTTTTT	CASSLSQGDNGELFF
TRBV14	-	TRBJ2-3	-	TGTGCCAGCGCGGAGGGGCTAGCTCGAACAGATACGCAGTATTTT	CASAEGLARTDTQYF
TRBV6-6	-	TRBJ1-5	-	TGTGCCAGCAGTTACGACAGACCCAATCAGCCCCAGCATTTT	CASSYDRPNQPQHF
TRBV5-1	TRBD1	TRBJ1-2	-	TGCGCCAGCAGCTTGGAAGGGACAGCGAACTATGGCTACACCTTC	CASSLEGTANYGYTF
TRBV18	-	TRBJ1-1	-	TGTGCCAGCTCACCGACAAATATGAACACTGAAGCTTTCTTT	CASSPTNMNTEAFF
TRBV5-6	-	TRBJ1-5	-	TGTGCCAGCCAGGGTATGAAGAGCAATCAGCCCCAGCATTTT	CASQGMKSNQPQHF
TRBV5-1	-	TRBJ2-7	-	TGCGCCAGCAGCTTGGGTGGGACTGCCTACGAGCAGTACTTC	CASSLGGTAYEQYF
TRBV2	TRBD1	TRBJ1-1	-	TGTGCCAGCAGCGAGAGACAGGGTAATGGAGCTTTCTTT	CASSERQGNGAFF
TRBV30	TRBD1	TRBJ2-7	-	TGTGCCTGGAGTGAGGGGGACAGCTCCTACGAGCAGTACTTC	CAWSEGDSSYEQYF
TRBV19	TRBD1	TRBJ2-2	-	TGTGCCAGTAGTCTAGGACAGGGGCAAAGGGATAAGCTGTTTTTT	CASSLGQGQRDKLFF
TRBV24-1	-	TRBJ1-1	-	TGTGCCACCAGTGATCTGGGGAGGACTGAAGCTTTCTTT	CATSDLGRTEAFF
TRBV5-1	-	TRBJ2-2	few	TGCGCCAGCAGCCCAGGACAGAAGAACACCGGGGAGCTGTTTTTT	CASSPGQKNTGELFF
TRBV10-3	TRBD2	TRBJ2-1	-	TGTGCCACCCTTCCTAGCGGGGGATCCTACAATGAGCAGTTCTTC	CATLPSGGSYNEQFF
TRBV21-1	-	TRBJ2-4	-	TGTGCCAGCAAGCCCCCGGCGGGGGGGGCCCGCCATCTAGCCAAAAACATTCAGTACTTC	CASKPPAGGARHLAKNIQYF
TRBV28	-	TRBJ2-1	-	TGTGCCAGCAGTCCGAGGAAGGGGTCCTACAATGAGCAGTTCTTC	CASSPRKGSYNEQFF
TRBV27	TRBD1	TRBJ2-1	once	TGTGCCAGCAGGAGGGGGCAATGGGAGTTCTTC	CASRRGQWEFF
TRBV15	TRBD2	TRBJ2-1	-	TGTGCCACCAGCAGAGGTTCCCAGCGGGAGAGGAAAAATGAGCAGTTCTTC	CATSRGSQRERKNEQFF
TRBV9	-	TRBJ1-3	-	TGTGCCAGCAGCGTAGAAGCGGGGGCGAGGGGAAACACCATATATTTT	CASSVEAGARGNTIYF
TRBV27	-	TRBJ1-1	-	TGTGCCAGCAGTTTGAGGCTGGACACTGAAGCTTTCTTT	CASSLRLDTEAFF